The 12 T cell receptor beta chains in this list originate from one sample, sequenced in a study of human T cells and chemical hapten exposure. Time point here: pre-sensitization, week 0. Treatment given: therapeutic diphenylcyclopropenone sensitization with weekly scalp DPC. Using its own MiXCR run on the RACE reads, TCRdb lists one record per CDR3 protein. Among about 80,000 distinct CDR3 sequences listed, roughly 15% were seen once. The sequences come from whole blood, collected in connection with sensitization to the hapten diphenylcyclopropenone (DPC). All receptors come from a woman in her 50s with alopecia areata. Some clones in this sample may be carry-over from other donors' samples.

This clonotype was recorded a few times. The CDR3 sequence is CASSGGGDLNTEAFF. Written as DNA, the CDR3 is TGCGCCAGCAGCGGTGGAGGAGATTTGAACACTGAAGCTTTCTTT. The chain links TRBV5-1 to TRBJ1-1, with no clear D. The germline V gene encodes CDR1 SGHRS and CDR2 YFSETQ. V lost 4 bases to trimming and J lost 0 bases, with 13 bases between them. The CDR3 runs 15 residues.

This clonotype was picked up a small number of times. The chain links TRBV7-2 to TRBJ1-3; D unclear. V lost 3 bases to trimming and J lost 5 bases, with 11 bases between them. CDR3 length: 14 residues. In germline, CDR1 is SGHTA, CDR2 FQGNSA. The CDR3: CASSLDPFRNTIYF. CDR3 coding DNA: TGTGCCAGCAGCTTGGACCCATTTCGAAACACCATATATTTT.

This clonotype was recorded many times. The chain has TRBV12-3 or TRBV12-4 and TRBJ1-1, with D maybe TRBD1 (5 bases). This CDR3 is built from 13 residues. V lost 6 bases and J 1 base, leaving 9 bases between the germline ends. CDR3 loop: CASSLQENTEAFF. The CDR3 DNA is TGTGCCAGCAGCCTACAGGAGAACACTGAAGCTTTCTTT.

This sequence joins TRBV12-3 or TRBV12-4 and TRBJ2-1; the match to TRBD2 covers 9 bases. This CDR3 has 15 amino acids. V lost 2 bases and J lost 7; bases outside the gene matches: 6. The chain's CDR3 is CASSLLREGENEQFF. The CDR3 nucleotides are TGTGCCAGCAGTTTACTGCGGGAGGGGGAAAATGAGCAGTTCTTC.

Points on this clonotype: The junction and the germline gene differ at one end; a read error may be behind it. V is TRBV7-8 and J is TRBJ2-5; no definite D call. CDR3 length equals 10 residues. Germline CDR1 is SGHVS and CDR2 is FQNEAQ. CDR3 sequence: CAGSMETQYF. Written as DNA, the CDR3 is TGTGCCGGCAGCATGGAGACCCAGTACTTC.

Only a few counts were recorded for this clonotype. The rearrangement links TRBV5-5 to TRBJ1-1; D perhaps matches TRBD1 (6 bases). Germline V gives CDR1 SGHKS, CDR2 YYEKEE (reference sequence). V was pared by 1 base and J by 5 bases, with 12 bases between. This CDR3 contains 14 residues. The CDR3 region has the DNA TGTGCCAGCAGCTTGCTAGGGGGGCATACTGAAGCTTTCTTT. Protein product: CASSLLGGHTEAFF. The entire variable domain, with the rest obtained from reference TRBV5-5 and TRBJ1-1, is as follows: DAGVTQSPTHLIKTRGQQVTLRCSPISGHKSVSWYQQVLGQGPQFIFQYYEKEERGRGNFPDRFSARQFPNYSSELNVNALLLGDSALYLCASSLLGGHTEAFFGQGTRLTVV.

The rearrangement joins TRBV4-1 to TRBJ2-7; D unresolved. Trimming shortened V by 1 base and J by 6 bases, and 10 bases separated the two germline ends. There are 13 residues in the CDR3. Germline-derived CDR1 and CDR2 are MGHRA and YSYEKL. CDR3 sequence reads: CASSQVGRFEQYF. The CDR3, as DNA: TGCGCCAGCAGCCAAGTGGGCCGGTTCGAGCAGTACTTC.

The chain combines TRBV29-1 with TRBJ2-4, with 7 bases aligning to TRBD2. Germline CDR1 is SQVTM and CDR2 is ANQGSEA. V dropped 2 bases and J dropped 9; count of bases not matched to a gene: 10. This CDR3 contains 14 residues. The CDR3 protein is CSVERAASGGIQYF. CDR3 bases: TGCAGCGTTGAAAGAGCGGCTAGCGGTGGCATTCAGTACTTC.

A few counts support this clonotype. The chain joins TRBV20-1 to TRBJ2-7; TRBD2 aligns across 13 bases. Germline values: CDR1 DFQATT, CDR2 SNEGSKA (reference sequence). The CDR3 consists of 15 residues. V was pared by 3 bases and J by 1 base, with 3 bases of the junction left unmatched. CDR3 nucleotides: TGCAGTGCTAGGGGGACTAGCGGGATATCCTACGAGCAGTACTTC. The encoded protein is CSARGTSGISYEQYF.

V gene TRBV19 combines with J gene TRBJ2-6; D is undetermined. Trimming removed 3 bases at V and 3 bases at J, with 12 bases between. This CDR3 contains 16 residues. Germline V gives CDR1 LNHDA, CDR2 SQIVND (reference sequence). CDR3 DNA sequence: TGTGCCAGTAGTATTCCTAAGGGCTATGGGGCCAACGTCCTGACTTTC. Encoded protein: CASSIPKGYGANVLTF.

The chain is built from TRBV30 and TRBJ1-1; D not certain. V was pared by 4 bases and J by 1 base, with 10 bases between. The CDR3 is 13 amino acids. Germline values: CDR1 GTSNPN, CDR2 SVGIG (reference sequence). The CDR3 sequence is CAWNVAGNTEAFF. The CDR3 DNA follows: TGTGCCTGGAATGTGGCGGGGAACACTGAAGCTTTCTTT.

The chain combines TRBV18 with TRBJ2-1, with D possibly matching TRBD1 (5 bases). The CDR3 is 14 residues long. V lost 4 bases and J lost 5, with 12 bases in between. Germline V gives CDR1 KGHSH, CDR2 LQKENI. CDR3 region: CASSLPGRDNEQFF. The CDR3 DNA sequence: TGTGCCAGCTCACTCCCCGGCAGGGACAATGAGCAGTTCTTC. Drawing the rest from reference TRBV18 and TRBJ2-1, the complete variable domain is NAGVMQNPRHLVRRRGQEARLRCSPMKGHSHVYWYRQLPEEGLKFMVYLQKENIIDESGMPKERFSAEFPKEGPSILRIQQVVRGDSAAYFCASSLPGRDNEQFFGPGTRLTVL.